The clone carrying this T cell receptor beta chain was recorded once. The sample originates from a study of siplizumab effects on memory and regulatory T cells. This CDR3 has 13 residues. V shed 2 bases and J shed 4 bases, with 8 bases lying between them. Germline V gene data show CDR1 as MNHNY and CDR2 as SVGAGI (reference sequence). Some clones are missing from TCRdb's copy, which holds only in-frame ones; the method was immunoSEQ multiplex PCR. The repertoire holds about 100,000 clones, about 91% seen once, with approximately 0.71% in the top ten. The rearrangement uses TRBV6-6 and TRBJ2-5; D may be TRBD2 (6 bases). Input material: Tregs sorted from blood. The source is a human donor in good health. The CDR3 loop is CASSYRAGETQYF. The CDR3, as DNA: TGTGCCAGCAGTTACCGAGCGGGAGAGACCCAGTACTTC.